This T cell receptor (beta chain) was documented in a study of beta chain features in type 1 diabetes. About the study: Age, gender and cell yields were similar between patients and healthy donors.

This clone has a handful of counts. Antigen: not known. Findings of the study overall: For cells with high TCR expression, cDNA sequencing could yield over-representation. No resolution was reached here on whether HLA type influences TCRB rearrangement.

All of the isolated RNA was reverse transcribed, so expressed TCRB transcripts were sequenced. Measured with immunoSEQ multiplex PCR; TCRdb has only the in-frame clones, and not every one. This sample yields about 140,000 clones, of which 6.9% are seen a single time; about 1.5% belongs to the top ten. Input material: central memory CD4+ T cells from blood. The sequence was obtained from a woman younger than 45 in good health.

The CDR3 sequence: CASSRLPNQPQHF. Written as DNA, the CDR3 is TGTGCCAGCAGTCGTCTTCCGAATCAGCCCCAGCATTTT. The V gene is TRBV2, the J gene TRBJ1-5; no reliable D call. The germline V and J ends were trimmed by 5 bases and 4 bases, with 9 bases remaining between them. Germline CDR1 SNHLY, CDR2 FYNNEI. CDR3 size: 13 residues.